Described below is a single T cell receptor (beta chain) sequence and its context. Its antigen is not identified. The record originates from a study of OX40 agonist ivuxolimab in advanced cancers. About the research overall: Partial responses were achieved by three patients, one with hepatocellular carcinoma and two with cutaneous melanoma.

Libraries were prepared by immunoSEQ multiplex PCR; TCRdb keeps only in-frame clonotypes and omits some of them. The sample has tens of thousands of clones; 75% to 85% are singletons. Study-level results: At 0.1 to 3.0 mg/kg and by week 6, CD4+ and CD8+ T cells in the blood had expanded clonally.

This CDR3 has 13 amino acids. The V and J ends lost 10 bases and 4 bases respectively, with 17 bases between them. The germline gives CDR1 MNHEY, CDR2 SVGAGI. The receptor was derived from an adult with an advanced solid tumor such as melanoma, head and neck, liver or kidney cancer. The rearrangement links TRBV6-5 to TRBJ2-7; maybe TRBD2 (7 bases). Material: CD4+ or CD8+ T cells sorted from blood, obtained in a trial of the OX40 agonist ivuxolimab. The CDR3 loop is CATLSGGQYEQYF. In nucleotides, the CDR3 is TGTGCCACCCTCTCGGGGGGACAATACGAGCAGTACTTC.